The 25 T cell receptor beta chains listed next were all sequenced from one sample in a study of Graves' ophthalmopathy and Graves' hyperthyroidism. The TCR beta CDR3 regions underwent amplification from RNA transcripts. Second-round multiplex PCR came after a first-round RT-PCR that employed HTBI primers. MiXCR, applied by TCRdb to the multiplex PCR reads, yields one record per CDR3 protein. There are 400,000 or so distinct CDR3 sequences in the sample; roughly a sixth occur only once, and roughly 2.3% lies in the top ten. The sequencing sample was made of peripheral blood. The receptor source for this set is an adult woman with stable Graves' hyperthyroidism.

This clonotype was detected once. The gene calls are TRBV13 and TRBJ2-7; possible D gene TRBD1, 5 bases. Germline V gene data show CDR1 as PRHDT and CDR2 as FYEKMQ (reference sequence). This CDR3 is built from 14 residues. Trimming took off 8 bases at V and 0 bases at J, with 14 bases between the two ends. The CDR3 spells CASGQTASSYEQYF. The CDR3 DNA reads TGTGCCAGCGGCCAGACAGCGAGCTCCTACGAGCAGTACTTC.

This clonotype showed up many times. The chain combines TRBV25-1 with TRBJ1-3; 9 bases fit TRBD1. CDR1 is MGHDK and CDR2 is SYGVNS in the germline V gene. The CDR3 contains 17 residues. The ends lost 4 bases at V and 0 bases at J; junction bases unmatched: 7. The CDR3 coding sequence is TGTGCCAGCAGTGGCGACTTGGGACAGGGCTCTGGAAACACCATATATTTT. Amino acids: CASSGDLGQGSGNTIYF.

This clonotype was picked up a small number of times. One end of the junction is discordant with germline, which a read error may explain. The V and J genes are TRBV7-8 and TRBJ2-1; D gene uncertain. The CDR3 consists of 12 residues. CDR1 is SGHVS, CDR2 FQNEAQ, per germline. The CDR3 sequence: CASSVEHNEKFF. CDR3 DNA: TGTGCCAGCAGCGTCGAACACAATGAGAAGTTCTTC.

At least ten counts were recorded for this clonotype. The chain has TRBV27 and TRBJ2-2, with D possibly being TRBD1 or TRBD2 (7 bases each). The CDR3 contains 17 residues. CDR1 is MNHEY, CDR2 SMNVEV, per germline (reference sequence). Trimming removed 3 bases at V and 2 bases at J, with 16 bases between. Here the CDR3 DNA reads TGTGCCAGCAGTTTTAGGGGGGGACAGAGTAACACCGGGGAGCTGTTTTTT. Translated: CASSFRGGQSNTGELFF.

This clonotype was seen many times. This rearrangement joins TRBV19 to TRBJ1-1, with 12 bases lining up with TRBD1. Germline trimming cut 4 bases from V and 5 bases from J; bases unmatched to any gene: 2. The V gene's germline CDR1 is LNHDA and CDR2 SQIVND (reference sequence). The CDR3 is 14 amino acids. CDR3 sequence reads: CASSRDRGHTEAFF. CDR3 DNA: TGTGCCAGTAGTAGGGACAGGGGGCATACTGAAGCTTTCTTT.

This clonotype came up many times. The chain carries TRBV19 and TRBJ1-5; 7 bases are shared with TRBD1. The CDR3 has 17 amino acids. Germline CDR1 and CDR2: LNHDA and SQIVND (reference sequence). Losses at the gene ends were 2 bases for V and 3 bases for J; bases not matched to a gene: 10. Here the CDR3 reads CASSISGTANSNQPQHF. The CDR3 coding sequence is TGTGCCAGTAGTATATCTGGGACAGCTAACTCCAATCAGCCCCAGCATTTT.

J is TRBJ2-2 and V is TRBV18; D unclear. This CDR3 has 13 residues. V lost 3 bases to trimming and J lost 4 bases, with 6 bases between them. Germline V gene data show CDR1 as KGHSH and CDR2 as LQKENI. The CDR3 DNA reads TGTGCCAGCTCACCGGCCCCCACCGGGGAGCTGTTTTTT. It is translated as CASSPAPTGELFF.

CDR3 nucleotide sequence: TGTGCCAGCAGTTCCGCTCGGGGGACCTATGGCTACACCTTC. It encodes CASSSARGTYGYTF. The J gene is TRBJ1-2, the V gene TRBV6-5, with D perhaps TRBD1 (5 bases). In germline, CDR1 is MNHEY, CDR2 SVGAGI. The CDR3 runs 14 residues. V was clipped by 4 bases and J by 4 bases, with 13 bases between them.

This clonotype was seen many times. The chain's CDR3 is CASSYPRGEPGGRETQYF. The CDR3 nucleotides are TGTGCCAGCAGTTACCCTAGGGGGGAACCCGGTGGGCGAGAGACCCAGTACTTC. The rearrangement joins TRBV6-5 to TRBJ2-5, with D perhaps TRBD1 or TRBD2 (6 bases each). V gave up 2 bases and J gave up 4 bases, with 23 bases separating them. Looked up from germline, CDR1 is MNHEY and CDR2 is SVGAGI. CDR3 length equals 18 residues.

This clonotype was counted many times. V gene TRBV18 combines with J gene TRBJ2-7, with 7 bases matching TRBD1. J was trimmed by 6 bases and V by 4 bases; bases with no gene match: 9. The germline CDR1 and CDR2 sequences are KGHSH and LQKENI. The CDR3 length is 14 residues. The chain's CDR3 is CASSLRQGGSEQYF. CDR3 DNA: TGTGCCAGCTCACTACGACAGGGTGGGAGCGAGCAGTACTTC.

J is TRBJ2-7 and V is TRBV18; TRBD2 aligns across 8 bases. With V trimmed by 2 bases and J by 5 bases, 14 bases remained unmatched. Per the germline V gene, CDR1 is KGHSH and CDR2 is LQKENI. There are 17 residues in the CDR3. CDR3 protein: CASSPSVTGTSLNEQYF. The CDR3 DNA reads TGTGCCAGCTCACCATCCGTCACCGGGACTAGTTTGAACGAGCAGTACTTC.

This clonotype was picked up many times. The chain joins TRBV20-1 to TRBJ2-5, with TRBD2 identical over 13 bases. The CDR3 has 16 residues. The ends lost 1 base at V and 5 bases at J; junction bases unmatched: 7. The V gene's germline CDR1 is DFQATT and CDR2 SNEGSKA (reference sequence). CDR3 residues: CSARGTSGRAGETQYF. CDR3 DNA: TGCAGTGCTAGAGGCACTAGCGGGAGGGCCGGGGAGACCCAGTACTTC.

The chain employs TRBV20-1 and TRBJ1-4, with a weak D call TRBD1 (5 bases). Trimming removed 0 bases at V and 0 bases at J, with 11 bases between. The CDR3 is 16 amino acids. Germline CDR1 and CDR2: DFQATT and SNEGSKA (reference sequence). CDR3 loop: CSARDLGAATNEKLFF. CDR3 nucleotide sequence: TGCAGTGCTAGAGATTTAGGGGCGGCAACTAATGAAAAACTGTTTTTT.

Ten or more counts support this clonotype. This chain joins TRBV28 and TRBJ1-6; D is unresolved. This CDR3 spans 13 amino acids. Trimming removed 6 bases from V and 4 bases from J, with 7 bases in between. CDR1 and CDR2 (germline): MDHEN, SYDVKM. The DNA for the CDR3 is TGTGCCAGCAGGACACTTTATAATTCACCCCTCCACTTT. Amino acid sequence: CASRTLYNSPLHF.

The count of this clonotype is one. This sequence joins TRBV12-3 or TRBV12-4 and TRBJ2-7, with 8 bases that match TRBD1. V gave up 4 bases and J gave up 5 bases; unmatched junction bases: 10. The CDR3 extends over 15 amino acids. Written as DNA, the CDR3 is TGTGCCAGCAGTTACTGGACAGGGTCACCCAACGAGCAGTACTTC. It yields the protein CASSYWTGSPNEQYF.

This sequence joins TRBV20-1 and TRBJ2-2, with 7 bases identical to TRBD2. Germline loops: CDR1 DFQATT, CDR2 SNEGSKA (reference sequence). V lost 1 base and J lost 4; bases outside the gene matches: 6. There are 15 residues in the CDR3. The DNA of the CDR3 is TGCAGTGCTAGAGGCGCGGGAGAGGCCACCGGGGAGCTGTTTTTT. It encodes CSARGAGEATGELFF.

The V gene is TRBV7-9, the J gene TRBJ2-2; D unresolved. This CDR3 has 15 amino acids. Looked up from germline, CDR1 is SEHNR and CDR2 is FQNEAQ (reference sequence). The V and J ends lost 1 base and 2 bases respectively, with 8 bases between them. The CDR3 here is CASSLDAVNTGELFF. CDR3 nucleotide sequence: TGTGCCAGCAGCTTAGACGCCGTTAACACCGGGGAGCTGTTTTTT.

This clonotype was found many times. The chain has TRBV25-1 and TRBJ1-1, with a weak D call TRBD1 (5 bases). The CDR3 totals 13 residues. Deletions cut 6 bases from V and 5 bases from J, with 13 bases between. Germline V gene lookup returns CDR1 MGHDK and CDR2 SYGVNS. CDR3 in DNA: TGTGCCAGCAGAGGGACGGTCGCGACTGAAGCTTTCTTT. Protein product: CASRGTVATEAFF.

The chain couples TRBV5-1 to TRBJ1-3; 10 bases align to TRBD1. V was clipped by 4 bases and J by 2 bases; unmatched bases: 6. Germline V CDR1 and CDR2: SGHRS, YFSETQ. The CDR3 is 16 amino acids. CDR3 sequence reads: CASSPGTGAPGNTIYF. For the CDR3, the DNA is TGCGCCAGCAGCCCCGGGACAGGGGCTCCTGGAAACACCATATATTTT.

The chain links TRBV10-1 to TRBJ1-2; 10 nucleotides line up with TRBD1. Trimming at V came to 9 bases and at J to 3 bases, leaving 7 bases not matched to a gene. CDR3 length: 14 amino acids. The V gene's germline CDR1 is WNHNN and CDR2 SYGVQD (reference sequence). As DNA, the CDR3 is TGCGCCAGACGACAGGGGGCAAGAGACTATGGCTACACCTTC. Its protein is CARRQGARDYGYTF.

This clonotype was seen repeatedly, ten times or more. The J gene is TRBJ2-2, the V gene TRBV9; D may correspond to TRBD1 or TRBD2 (6 bases each). The germline gives CDR1 SGDLS, CDR2 YYNGEE. The V gene lost 0 bases and the J gene lost 5 bases, with 14 bases spanning the gap. The CDR3 is 16 residues long. CDR3 nucleotide sequence: TGTGCCAGCAGCGTAGGCGCTGGAGGGGGGACCGGGGAGCTGTTTTTT. Translating gives CASSVGAGGGTGELFF.

This clonotype appeared a few times. The chain uses TRBV5-1 and TRBJ2-3; 14 nucleotides align to TRBD2. After removal of 1 base from V and 5 bases from J, the junction contained 3 bases not matched to a gene. The length of the CDR3 is 16 residues. CDR1 and CDR2 from the germline V gene are SGHRS and YFSETQ. The CDR3 here is CASSLIGLAGGDTQYF. For the CDR3, the DNA is TGCGCCAGCAGCTTGATCGGACTAGCGGGAGGAGATACGCAGTATTTT.

This clonotype appeared many times. As DNA, the CDR3 is TGTGCCAGCAGCTTATCGGTTTCTTCGAGCTACGAGCAGTACTTC. As protein: CASSLSVSSSYEQYF. The chain is built from TRBV7-2 and TRBJ2-7; D gene ambiguous. Germline lookup yields CDR1 SGHTA and CDR2 FQGNSA. The CDR3 is 15 residues long. Trimming left V 2 bases short and J 3 bases short, with 14 bases between.

This clonotype occurred many times. With a much larger clone just one base away, this may be a read error. The chain is built from TRBV6-5 and TRBJ2-7; D possibly corresponds to TRBD2 (6 bases). Germline V lookup: CDR1 MNHEY, CDR2 SVGAGI. The CDR3 has 13 residues. The ends were cut back, 4 bases at V and 1 base at J, with 8 bases in the middle. The CDR3 DNA follows: TGTGCCAGCAGTTTCGGGAGATCCTACGAGCAGTACTTC. Protein product: CASSFGRSYEQYF.

This chain links TRBV6-5 with TRBJ1-1; D gene uncertain. Trimming removed 5 bases at V and 7 bases at J, with 14 bases between. Germline CDR1 is MNHEY and CDR2 is SVGAGI. The CDR3 contains 13 residues. The CDR3 nucleotides are TGTGCCAGCAGTACCTCGACGTCGGGTGAAGCTTTCTTT. Amino acid sequence: CASSTSTSGEAFF.